This entry lists 20 T cell receptor beta chains sequenced from one sample in a study of cytomegalovirus exposure and HLA in healthy donors. The PCR ran on 60 Vbeta and 13 Jbeta primers. Assay: immunoSEQ multiplex PCR; the TCRdb copy retains only in-frame clones and omits some. Of some 170,000 clones listed, 79% are singletons. Sample: PBMCs. Receptors originate from a man aged 35 to 55 in good health and CMV-seronegative.

The chain is built from TRBV27 and TRBJ2-3; 9 bases line up with TRBD2. CDR1 and CDR2 from the germline V gene are MNHEY and SMNVEV (reference sequence). The CDR3 contains 15 residues. With V trimmed by 2 bases and J by 5 bases, 5 bases remained unmatched. The CDR3 nucleotides are TGTGCCAGCAGTTTAAGGCGGGAGGGGCAAGATACGCAGTATTTT. Encoded protein: CASSLRREGQDTQYF.

The chain combines TRBV2 with TRBJ2-5, with D tentatively TRBD2 (5 bases). The CDR3 has 13 residues. V was cut by 3 bases and J by 7 bases, with 12 bases left in between. CDR1 and CDR2 (germline): SNHLY, FYNNEI. CDR3 DNA sequence: TGTGCCAGCAGTGATATCGCCGGAGGGACCCAGTACTTC. Its translation: CASSDIAGGTQYF.

This chain connects TRBV28 to TRBJ1-1, with D tentatively TRBD1 (5 bases). Germline-derived CDR1 and CDR2 are MDHEN and SYDVKM. CDR3 size: 12 residues. V was cut by 5 bases and J by 8 bases, with 12 bases left in between. In nucleotides, the CDR3 is TGTGCCAGCAGTCGGGCGGGACCCGAAGCTTTCTTT. Protein sequence: CASSRAGPEAFF.

CDR3 coding DNA: TGTGCCAGCAGTTTATACCCAGGAAGGATGCGGCAGTACTTC. Translating gives CASSLYPGRMRQYF. This chain connects TRBV27 to TRBJ2-7, with D unclear. This CDR3 is built from 14 residues. V was clipped by 1 base and J by 9 bases, with 16 bases between them. Germline CDR1 reads MNHEY; CDR2 reads SMNVEV (reference sequence).

The genes are TRBV7-8 and TRBJ2-2, with unresolved D. V was clipped by 3 bases and J by 1 base, with 12 bases between them. The CDR3 has 16 residues. The germline V gene has CDR1 SGHVS and CDR2 FQNEAQ. The CDR3 DNA follows: TGTGCCAGCAGCTTCACTCGAACCGGGAACACCGGGGAGCTGTTTTTT. It translates to CASSFTRTGNTGELFF.

V is TRBV28 and J is TRBJ2-2; D possibly corresponds to TRBD2 (5 bases). The CDR3 is made up of 13 amino acids. In germline, CDR1 is MDHEN, CDR2 SYDVKM. The ends were cut back, 8 bases at V and 2 bases at J, with 9 bases in the middle. CDR3 DNA: TGTGCCAGCGACGAGGGTAACACCGGGGAGCTGTTTTTT. Residues: CASDEGNTGELFF.

The V and J genes are TRBV11-2 and TRBJ2-5, with 7 positions matching TRBD1. J lost 5 bases, V lost 8 bases, and 11 bases had no gene match. The CDR3 sequence is 14 residues long. Germline CDR1 is SGHAT and CDR2 is FQNNGV. The CDR3 DNA reads TGTGCCAGCCGATCGAACAGGGGCCACGAGACCCAGTACTTC. This sequence encodes CASRSNRGHETQYF.

The gene calls are TRBV11-2 and TRBJ1-2; 7 bases align to TRBD1. CDR3 length: 12 residues. Trimming removed 4 bases from V and 6 bases from J; junction bases left unmatched: 2. Germline lookup yields CDR1 SGHAT and CDR2 FQNNGV. CDR3 sequence: CASSSQGNGYTF. DNA of the CDR3: TGTGCCAGCAGCTCACAGGGGAATGGCTACACCTTC.

This chain links TRBV14 with TRBJ1-3, with TRBD1 as a possible D gene (6 bases). The V gene lost 1 base and the J gene lost 7 bases, with 11 bases spanning the gap. This CDR3 is built from 14 residues. CDR1 is SGHDN, CDR2 FVKESK, per germline. The CDR3 DNA sequence: TGTGCCAGCAGCCAAGCGAGGACAGCCAACACCATATATTTT. Encoded protein: CASSQARTANTIYF. Drawing the rest from reference TRBV14 and TRBJ1-3, the complete variable domain is EAGVTQFPSHSVIEKGQTVTLRCDPISGHDNLYWYRRVMGKEIKFLLHFVKESKQDESGMPNNRFLAERTGGTYSTLKVQPAELEDSGVYFCASSQARTANTIYFGEGSWLTVV.

The CDR3 loop is CAAAGGVGTEAFF. CDR3 nucleotide sequence: TGTGCCGCGGCCGGGGGAGTGGGGACTGAAGCTTTCTTT. The chain is built from TRBV19 and TRBJ1-1, with D possibly TRBD1 on 5 matching bases. The CDR3 runs to 13 residues. In germline, CDR1 is LNHDA, CDR2 SQIVND (reference sequence). Between the trimmed V and J ends, which lost 11 bases and 5 bases, there was a span of 18 bases.

This clone was detected only a few times. The gene calls are TRBV7-2 and TRBJ2-7; TRBD2 matches at 11 bases. Germline V CDR1 and CDR2: SGHTA, FQGNSA. The CDR3 contains 18 residues. J was trimmed by 2 bases and V by 5 bases; bases with no gene match: 14. CDR3 sequence (DNA): TGTGCCAGCAGCCACGCCCGGGCCGGGACTAGCGGTGCCTACGAGCAGTACTTC. Its translation is CASSHARAGTSGAYEQYF.

The chain has TRBV15 and TRBJ2-5, with D possibly being TRBD1 (6 bases). The ends were cut back, 3 bases at V and 2 bases at J, with 16 bases in the middle. Germline-derived CDR1 and CDR2 are LNHNV and YYDKDF (reference sequence). The CDR3 has 16 amino acids. The DNA for the CDR3 is TGTGCCACCAGCAGGTTACAACAAGGGACACAAGAGACCCAGTACTTC. Protein sequence: CATSRLQQGTQETQYF.

A remark on this clone: One end of the junction does not line up with germline, which may come from a read error. V gene TRBV7-9 combines with J gene TRBJ1-5; 9 positions match TRBD1. This CDR3 has 17 residues. The germline CDR1 and CDR2 sequences are SEHNR and FQNEAQ (reference sequence). The chain's CDR3 is CSSSVGQGITSSQPQHF. For the CDR3, the DNA is TGTTCCAGCAGCGTCGGACAGGGGATTACGTCGAGTCAGCCCCAGCATTTT.

This clone was seen more than once but under ten times. The V call is TRBV5-4, the J call TRBJ2-1, with 12 bases matching TRBD2. The length of the CDR3 is 16 residues. V trimming: 4 bases; J trimming: 4 bases; junction bases outside the gene matches: 6. Germline V gene lookup returns CDR1 SGHNT and CDR2 YYREEE (reference sequence). CDR3 nucleotides: TGTGCCAGCAGCCAACGGACTAGCGGGGCTTACAATGAGCAGTTCTTC. This encodes CASSQRTSGAYNEQFF.

The rearrangement links TRBV5-5 to TRBJ2-7; 12 bases map to TRBD2. Germline V gives CDR1 SGHKS, CDR2 YYEKEE (reference sequence). The V gene end was trimmed by 4 bases and the J gene end by 4 bases; junction bases not matched to a gene: 9. The CDR3 has 16 amino acids. CDR3 protein: CASSARLAGVVYEQYF. In DNA form, the CDR3 reads TGTGCCAGCAGCGCAAGACTAGCGGGAGTCGTTTACGAGCAGTACTTC.

The chain recombines TRBV7-9 with TRBJ2-5; TRBD2 matches 8 bases. With 5 bases clipped from V and 5 bases from J, the junction kept 7 bases outside the gene matches. The CDR3 has 14 amino acids. The germline V gene encodes CDR1 SEHNR and CDR2 FQNEAQ (reference sequence). This CDR3 reads CASSLSGRRETQYF. The CDR3, as DNA: TGTGCCAGCAGCCTGAGCGGGAGAAGGGAGACCCAGTACTTC.

The chain is built from TRBV6-1 and TRBJ1-4; no clear D. Germline V gives CDR1 MNHNS, CDR2 SASEGT. With 6 bases removed from V and 0 bases from J, the gap between germline ends came to 11 bases. There are 15 residues in the CDR3. This CDR3 reads CASRSPGSTNEKLFF. The CDR3 nucleotides read TGTGCCAGCAGGTCCCCGGGATCAACTAATGAAAAACTGTTTTTT.

The chain combines TRBV4-3 with TRBJ2-3; a possible D gene is TRBD2 (5 bases). The CDR3 has 14 amino acids. Germline V lookup: CDR1 LGHNA, CDR2 YSLEER. V shed 1 base and J shed 1 base, with 6 bases lying between them. Written as DNA, the CDR3 is TGCGCCAGCAGCCAAGGGACTCGCACAGATACGCAGTATTTT. Its protein product is CASSQGTRTDTQYF.

The chain couples TRBV21-1 to TRBJ2-4; the table's D call of TRBD1 was not tested on the DNA. TRBV21-1 is a listed pseudogene. The CDR3 is made up of 13 amino acids. The CDR3 region is CASSKWSGNIQYF. For the CDR3, the DNA is TGTGCCAGCAGCAAATGGTCAGGAAACATTCAGTACTTC.

The rearrangement links TRBV4-3 to TRBJ2-2; weak D call: TRBD2 (6 bases). The CDR3 totals 17 residues. Trimming pared 0 bases from V and 0 bases from J, leaving 11 bases between. Germline values: CDR1 LGHNA, CDR2 YSLEER. CDR3 protein: CASSQDLGGTNTGELFF. CDR3 bases: TGCGCCAGCAGCCAAGATCTAGGCGGGACGAACACCGGGGAGCTGTTTTTT.